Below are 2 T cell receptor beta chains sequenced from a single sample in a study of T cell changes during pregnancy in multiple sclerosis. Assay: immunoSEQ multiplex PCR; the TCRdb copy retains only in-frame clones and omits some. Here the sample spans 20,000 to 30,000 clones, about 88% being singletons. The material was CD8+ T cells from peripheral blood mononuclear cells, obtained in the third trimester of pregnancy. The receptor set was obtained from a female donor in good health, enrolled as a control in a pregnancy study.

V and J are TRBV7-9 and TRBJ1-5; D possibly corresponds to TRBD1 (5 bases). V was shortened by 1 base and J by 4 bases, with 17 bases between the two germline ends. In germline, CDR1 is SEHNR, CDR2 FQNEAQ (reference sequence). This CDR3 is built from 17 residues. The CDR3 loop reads CASSLERRGSNNQPQHF. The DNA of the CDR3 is TGTGCCAGCAGCTTAGAAAGGAGGGGATCAAATAATCAGCCCCAGCATTTT.

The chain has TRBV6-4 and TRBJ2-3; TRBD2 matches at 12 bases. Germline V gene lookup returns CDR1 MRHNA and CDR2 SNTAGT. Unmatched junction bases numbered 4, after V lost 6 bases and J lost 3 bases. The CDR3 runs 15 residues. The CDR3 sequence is CASRATSGGTDTQYF. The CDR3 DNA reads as TGTGCCAGCAGAGCAACTAGCGGGGGGACAGATACGCAGTATTTT.